The 7 T cell receptor beta chains below were found in one sample sequenced in a study of shared clonotypes between healthy human individuals. Assay used: immunoSEQ multiplex PCR; TCRdb lists only in-frame clones, some missing. The top ten hold 0.13% to 0.15% of the sample, which has roughly 2.5 million clones, more than 80% seen once. The sample was naive CD4+ T cells sorted from blood. This sample's subset: CD45RA+ positively selected. Every receptor here comes from a man aged 18 to 30 in good health.

This sequence joins TRBV11-2 and TRBJ2-2; D ambiguous. Germline assignment: CDR1 SGHAT and CDR2 FQNNGV. The V gene lost 2 bases and the J gene lost 7 bases, with 8 bases spanning the gap. CDR3 size: 13 residues. The CDR3, as DNA: TGTGCCAGCAGCTTAAATGCCGGCGGGGAGCTGTTTTTT. Residues: CASSLNAGGELFF.

Details on this clone: Additional DNA sequences in this sample encode the identical CDR3. V is TRBV7-2 and J is TRBJ1-1; perhaps TRBD1 as D (5 bases). Trimming cost V 3 bases and J 1 base, with 9 bases left between them. CDR3 length equals 14 residues. In germline, CDR1 is SGHTA, CDR2 FQGNSA. This chain's CDR3 is CASSFGAGNTEAFF. CDR3 sequence (DNA): TGTGCCAGCAGCTTCGGGGCAGGGAACACTGAAGCTTTCTTT. Using reference TRBV7-2 and TRBJ1-1 for the parts outside the CDR3, the full variable domain is GAGVSQSPSNKVTEKGKDVELRCDPISGHTALYWYRQSLGQGLEFLIYFQGNSAPDKSGLPSDRFSAERTGGSVSTLTIQRTQQEDSAVYLCASSFGAGNTEAFFGQGTRLTVV.

About this clone: The identical CDR3 is also encoded by other nucleotide sequences in the sample. This CDR3 is CASSLGQGTNEKLFF. CDR3 nucleotides: TGCGCCAGCAGCTTGGGACAGGGAACTAATGAAAAACTGTTTTTT. The chain is built from TRBV5-1 and TRBJ1-4, with TRBD1 matching 7 bases. Germline CDR1 and CDR2: SGHRS and YFSETQ. V was clipped by 0 bases and J by 1 base; unmatched bases: 0. The CDR3 covers 15 residues. The full variable domain, its missing parts supplied by reference TRBV5-1 and TRBJ1-4, is KAGVTQTPRYLIKTRGQQVTLSCSPISGHRSVSWYQQTPGQGLQFLFEYFSETQRNKGNFPGRFSGRQFSNSRSEMNVSTLELGDSALYLCASSLGQGTNEKLFFGSGTQLSVL.

The count of this clone is one. This chain uses TRBV27 with TRBJ1-3; D might be TRBD1 (5 bases). This CDR3 comprises 20 residues. Trimming pared 5 bases from V and 7 bases from J, leaving 33 bases between. Germline V gives CDR1 MNHEY, CDR2 SMNVEV (reference sequence). This CDR3 is CASSPYQLADFRAQSNTIYF. CDR3 nucleotides: TGTGCCAGCAGTCCATACCAGCTCGCGGATTTCAGGGCCCAGTCCAACACCATATATTTT.

As to this clone: Other DNA sequences in this sample translate to the same CDR3. The chain uses TRBV29-1 and TRBJ2-7; D is unclear. Germline CDR1 and CDR2: SQVTM and ANQGSEA. Trimming stripped 4 bases from V and 1 base from J, with 5 bases between. The CDR3 spans 11 residues. CDR3 bases: TGCAGCGTTGTACAGTCCTACGAGCAGTACTTC. As protein: CSVVQSYEQYF.

The J gene is TRBJ2-5, the V gene TRBV6-5; weak D call: TRBD2 (5 bases). The V end lost 5 bases, the J end lost 1 base, and 14 bases lay between the germline ends. The CDR3 consists of 15 residues. CDR1 is MNHEY and CDR2 is SVGAGI in the germline V gene. The CDR3, as DNA: TGTGCCAGCAGTCGGAGGAACGCGGCCCAAGAGACCCAGTACTTC. It encodes CASSRRNAAQETQYF.

The J gene is TRBJ1-5, the V gene TRBV28; tentatively, D is TRBD1 (6 bases). Trimming stripped 6 bases from V and 1 base from J, with 19 bases between. In germline, CDR1 is MDHEN, CDR2 SYDVKM. This CDR3 spans 17 amino acids. The CDR3 is CASSSNTGLRSNQPQHF. CDR3 in DNA: TGTGCCAGCAGCTCGAACACAGGGCTGAGGAGCAATCAGCCCCAGCATTTT.